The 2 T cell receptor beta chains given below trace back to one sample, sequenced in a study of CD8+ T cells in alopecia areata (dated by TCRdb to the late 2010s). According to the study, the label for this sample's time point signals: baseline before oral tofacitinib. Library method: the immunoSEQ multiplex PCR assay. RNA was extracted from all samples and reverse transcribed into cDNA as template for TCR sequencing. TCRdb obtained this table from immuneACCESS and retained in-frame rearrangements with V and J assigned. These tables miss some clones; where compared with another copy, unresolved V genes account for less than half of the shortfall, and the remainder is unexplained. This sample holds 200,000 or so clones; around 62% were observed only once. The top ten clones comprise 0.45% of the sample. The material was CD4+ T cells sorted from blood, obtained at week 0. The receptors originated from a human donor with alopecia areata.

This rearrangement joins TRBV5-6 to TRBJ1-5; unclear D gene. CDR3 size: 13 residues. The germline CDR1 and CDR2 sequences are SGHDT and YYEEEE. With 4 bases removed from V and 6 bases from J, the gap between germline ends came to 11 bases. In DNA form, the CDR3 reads TGTGCCAGCAGCCCCGAGGGCGGTCAGCCCCAGCATTTT. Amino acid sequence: CASSPEGGQPQHF. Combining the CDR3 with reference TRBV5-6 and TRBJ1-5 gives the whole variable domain DAGVTQSPTHLIKTRGQQVTLRCSPKSGHDTVSWYQQALGQGPQFIFQYYEEEERQRGNFPDRFSGHQFPNYSSELNVNALLLGDSALYLCASSPEGGQPQHFGDGTRLSIL.

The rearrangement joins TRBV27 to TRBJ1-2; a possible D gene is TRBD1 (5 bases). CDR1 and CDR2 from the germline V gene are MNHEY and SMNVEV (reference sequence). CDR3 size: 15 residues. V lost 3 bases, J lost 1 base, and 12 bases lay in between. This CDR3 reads CASSFSTAFNYGYTF. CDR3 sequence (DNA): TGTGCCAGCAGTTTCTCGACAGCCTTTAACTATGGCTACACCTTC.